This T cell receptor (beta chain) was sequenced during a study of CD8 T cells in Susac syndrome. Reverse transcription of roughly 0.5 to 1 ug RNA was performed with random hexamers. An immunoSEQ multiplex PCR generated amplified TCR beta CDR3 products spanning 54 Vbeta and 13 Jbeta. TCRdb redid the calling of the immunoSEQ multiplex PCR reads with MiXCR, one entry per CDR3 protein. The table records tens of thousands of distinct CDR3 sequences, about 93% of them present only once. TEMRA cells were enriched by FACS, while CD8+ and CD4+ T cells were obtained through a negative isolation that was performed magnetically. This CDR3 is built from 13 residues. Trimming at V came to 5 bases and at J to 10 bases, leaving 5 bases not matched to a gene. CDR1 SNHLY and CDR2 FYNNEI come from the germline V gene.

The sequence was collected from a human donor in good health. The specimen was CD8+ T cells from PBMCs. The V gene is TRBV2, the J gene TRBJ2-1; 10 nucleotides line up with TRBD1. CDR3: CASSTWDRGEQFF. As DNA, the CDR3 is TGTGCCAGCAGTACGTGGGACAGGGGCGAGCAGTTCTTC. Looking up the rest from reference TRBV2 and TRBJ2-1 gives the full variable domain: EPEVTQTPSHQVTQMGQEVILRCVPISNHLYFYWYRQILGQKVEFLVSFYNNEISEKSEIFDDQFSVERPDGSNFTLKIRSTKLEDSAMYFCASSTWDRGEQFFGPGTRLTVL.